The clone carrying this T cell receptor (beta chain) has a count of ten or more. Its specificity is not known. This sample is drawn from a study of neurological immune-mediated disorders. Study findings and constraints: Repertoires from 18 of 34 multiple sclerosis patients grouped phylogenetically into a related-CDR3 cluster, suggesting a possible signature. Private repertoires in all groups were suggested by the absence of shared CDR3 amino acid sequences among expanded clones across subjects. With the multiple sclerosis repertoire cluster, neither clinical nor MRI features showed any association.

5'RACE with 10-nucleotide random UMIs generated the cDNA. MiXCR was run by TCRdb on the 5' RACE reads, yielding one entry per CDR3 protein. In the table there are around 130,000 distinct CDR3 sequences, approximately 3.2% of which are singletons. The germline CDR1 and CDR2 sequences are ENHRY and SYGVKD. Trimming took 11 bases from V and 4 from J; bases not matched to a gene: 6. This CDR3 region has 12 residues. The sequenced sample consisted of PBMCs. The receptor comes from a woman younger than 45 with multiple sclerosis. The V gene is TRBV10-3, the J gene TRBJ2-5, with TRBD2 identical over 8 bases. The CDR3 loop is CASSSGTETQYF. The CDR3 bases are TGTGCCTCTAGTAGCGGGACAGAGACCCAGTACTTC.